The 17 T cell receptor beta chains listed next were all sequenced from one sample in a study of T-cell memory formation after mild COVID-19. TCRdb called the 5' RACE reads again in MiXCR, with one record for every CDR3 protein. The sample lists hundreds of thousands of distinct CDR3 sequences, approximately 20% occurring once. The sequencing sample was made of PBMCs or a T cell subset sorted from them (not recorded which). The receptors stem from an adult woman who had mild COVID-19 (a few samples of this study predate the infection). Cell type and time point are not known.

The chain employs TRBV18 and TRBJ2-2; D unclear. Germline V gives CDR1 KGHSH, CDR2 LQKENI. The CDR3 is 15 residues long. Trimming pared 1 base from V and 1 base from J, leaving 7 bases between. CDR3 nucleotide sequence: TGTGCCAGCTCACCACGCTCACGGAACACCGGGGAGCTGTTTTTT. The encoded protein is CASSPRSRNTGELFF. The variable domain in full, completed from reference TRBV18 and TRBJ2-2, reads NAGVMQNPRHLVRRRGQEARLRCSPMKGHSHVYWYRQLPEEGLKFMVYLQKENIIDESGMPKERFSAEFPKEGPSILRIQQVVRGDSAAYFCASSPRSRNTGELFFGEGSRLTVL.

This clonotype has more than one count but fewer than ten. J is TRBJ2-3 and V is TRBV4-3, with a tentative D call TRBD2 (5 bases). CDR1 is LGHNA and CDR2 is YSLEER in the germline V gene. V was clipped by 0 bases and J by 5 bases, with 15 bases between them. The CDR3 is 16 residues long. This CDR3 is CASSQDRYGVLDTQYF. The CDR3 DNA is TGCGCCAGCAGCCAAGACCGGTACGGGGTTCTAGATACGCAGTATTTT.

This chain links TRBV6-2 or TRBV6-3 with TRBJ2-7; 7 nucleotides line up with TRBD1. V lost 2 bases to trimming and J lost 2 bases; unmatched junction nucleotides: 6. Germline V gene lookup returns CDR1 MNHEY and CDR2 SVGEGT. The CDR3 consists of 15 residues. CDR3 loop: CASSYTDRPPYEQYF. The CDR3 nucleotides read TGTGCCAGCAGTTACACGGACAGGCCCCCCTACGAGCAGTACTTC.

This clonotype was detected a few times. V gene TRBV11-1 combines with J gene TRBJ2-7, with 9 nucleotides matching TRBD1. The CDR3 is 16 residues long. The V and J ends lost 5 bases and 6 bases, in that order; junction bases with no gene match: 14. The germline V gene has CDR1 SGHAT and CDR2 FQDESV (reference sequence). The CDR3 here is CASSPRTGTGYSEQYF. The CDR3 nucleotides read TGTGCCAGCAGCCCAAGGACGGGGACAGGGTATTCCGAGCAGTACTTC.

The rearrangement joins TRBV5-1 to TRBJ2-1, with D uncertain. From germline, CDR1 is SGHRS and CDR2 YFSETQ. The CDR3 is 12 amino acids. Trimming removed 1 base at V and 12 bases at J, with 11 bases between. CDR3 nucleotides: TGCGCCAGCAGCTTGTCAGGCGGAACGCAGTTCTTC. Its translation is CASSLSGGTQFF. Looking up the rest from reference TRBV5-1 and TRBJ2-1 gives the full variable domain: KAGVTQTPRYLIKTRGQQVTLSCSPISGHRSVSWYQQTPGQGLQFLFEYFSETQRNKGNFPGRFSGRQFSNSRSEMNVSTLELGDSALYLCASSLSGGTQFFGPGTRLTVL.

The V and J genes are TRBV9 and TRBJ2-5, with 8 bases fitting TRBD2. The CDR3 is 15 amino acids. Trimming removed 1 base from V and 1 base from J; junction bases left unmatched: 3. The germline V gene has CDR1 SGDLS and CDR2 YYNGEE. CDR3 nucleotides: TGTGCCAGCAGCGTATCCGGGGGGGGCCAAGAGACCCAGTACTTC. Protein: CASSVSGGGQETQYF.

The chain links TRBV2 to TRBJ1-6; a possible D gene is TRBD1 (5 bases). Between the trimmed V and J ends, which lost 1 base and 0 bases, there was a span of 16 bases. The CDR3 consists of 19 residues. Per germline, CDR1 SNHLY and CDR2 FYNNEI. Written as DNA, the CDR3 is TGTGCCAGCAGTGAAGTAGCCGAGACAGCAAGCTCCTATAATTCACCCCTCCACTTT. Its protein product is CASSEVAETASSYNSPLHF.

V and J are TRBV7-9 and TRBJ2-2, with D uncertain. The CDR3 contains 14 residues. Trimming left V 1 base short and J 3 bases short, with 6 bases between. Germline V gene data show CDR1 as SEHNR and CDR2 as FQNEAQ (reference sequence). CDR3 protein: CASSLGSYTGELFF. The CDR3 bases are TGTGCCAGCAGCTTAGGGTCGTACACCGGGGAGCTGTTTTTT.

The chain links TRBV29-1 to TRBJ1-2; 8 nucleotides agree with TRBD1. Germline loops: CDR1 SQVTM, CDR2 ANQGSEA. This CDR3 is 15 amino acids long. J lost 7 bases, V lost 4 bases, and 14 bases had no gene match. The DNA of the CDR3 is TGCAGCGTTGTCATACCGGCCAGGGGGCACTCTGGCTACACCTTC. Its protein product is CSVVIPARGHSGYTF.

In this sample, this clonotype turned up a few times. The CDR3 DNA reads TGTGCCAGCAGCTGGCCGGGACTAGCGGGTGGCTACAATGAGCAGTTCTTC. Translated: CASSWPGLAGGYNEQFF. The chain carries TRBV7-2 and TRBJ2-1, with 12 nucleotides matching TRBD2. V dropped 4 bases and J dropped 3; count of bases not matched to a gene: 7. There are 17 residues in the CDR3. Germline V gene sequence: CDR1 SGHTA, CDR2 FQGNSA.

This chain joins TRBV30 and TRBJ1-1; D is uncertain. Between the trimmed V and J ends, which lost 5 bases and 4 bases, there was a span of 14 bases. The germline V gene has CDR1 GTSNPN and CDR2 SVGIG (reference sequence). The CDR3 spans 13 residues. CDR3 coding DNA: TGTGCCTGGTTGGCGGAGGTATTCACTGAAGCTTTCTTT. Translated: CAWLAEVFTEAFF.

This clonotype was found a few times. V and J are TRBV7-9 and TRBJ2-1; 10 nucleotides agree with TRBD2. Trimming at V came to 3 bases and at J to 8 bases, leaving 4 bases not matched to a gene. This CDR3 has 14 amino acids. CDR1 and CDR2 (germline): SEHNR, FQNEAQ (reference sequence). CDR3 residues: CASSLLAGAYEQFF. The CDR3 DNA reads TGTGCCAGCAGCTTGCTAGCGGGGGCATATGAGCAGTTCTTC. The entire variable domain, with the rest obtained from reference TRBV7-9 and TRBJ2-1, is as follows: DTGVSQNPRHKITKRGQNVTFRCDPISEHNRLYWYRQTLGQGPEFLTYFQNEAQLEKSRLLSDRFSAERPKGSFSTLEIQRTEQGDSAMYLCASSLLAGAYEQFFGPGTRLTVL.

This clonotype occurred a few times. The chain is built from TRBV5-4 and TRBJ1-1, with TRBD1 identical over 7 bases. The CDR3 extends over 14 amino acids. Germline CDR1 and CDR2: SGHNT and YYREEE (reference sequence). V was pared by 0 bases and J by 8 bases, with 7 bases of the junction left unmatched. The CDR3 here is CASSLGDSIKEAFF. CDR3 DNA sequence: TGTGCCAGCAGCTTGGGGGACAGCATCAAGGAAGCTTTCTTT.

The rearrangement links TRBV4-2 to TRBJ1-6; no clear D gene. V lost 4 bases, J lost 7 bases, and 11 bases lay in between. The CDR3 consists of 14 residues. Germline V gives CDR1 LGHNA, CDR2 YNFKEQ. CDR3 region: CASSPSGPNSPLHF. In DNA, the CDR3 is TGTGCCAGCAGCCCATCCGGGCCGAATTCACCCCTCCACTTT.

This clonotype was recorded a few times. The chain recombines TRBV6-5 with TRBJ2-2; D ambiguous. V was pared by 5 bases and J by 5 bases, with 15 bases between. CDR3 length: 15 residues. Looked up from germline, CDR1 is MNHEY and CDR2 is SVGAGI. For the CDR3, the DNA is TGTGCCAGCAGTAGCTTCACGGAACGGACCGGGGAGCTGTTTTTT. Amino acids: CASSSFTERTGELFF.

This clonotype was seen a few times. The chain uses TRBV5-5 and TRBJ1-1, with 8 bases that match TRBD1. The V gene's germline CDR1 is SGHKS and CDR2 YYEKEE (reference sequence). There are 14 residues in the CDR3. V lost 6 bases, J lost 1 base, and 5 bases stayed unmatched. CDR3 in amino acids: CASTQDRANTEAFF. CDR3 in DNA: TGTGCCAGCACCCAGGACAGGGCGAACACTGAAGCTTTCTTT.

This clonotype appeared a few times. The genes are TRBV7-2 and TRBJ2-2; D is unclear. In germline, CDR1 is SGHTA, CDR2 FQGNSA. Trimming removed 3 bases at V and 0 bases at J, with 8 bases between. This CDR3 has 15 residues. The CDR3 region has the DNA TGTGCCAGCAGCTTTCAGAGATCGAACACCGGGGAGCTGTTTTTT. Translation: CASSFQRSNTGELFF.